This T cell receptor (beta chain) was found in a study of blood T cell repertoires in COVID-19 (dated by TCRdb to 2020 to 2021). Context from the whole study: Samples covering the acute and convalescent phases of COVID-19 were provided by collaborators in the United States, Italy and Spain. The material from the prospective study consisted of cDNA or gDNA derived from T cells, B-cell-depleted T cells, or PBMCs. Subjects who had been exposed to COVID-19, were actively infected with it, or had recovered from it provided the deeply sampled blood TCRbeta repertoires that made up the dataset. The repertoires were released in a freely available public database meant as a resource for research on the immune response to SARS-CoV-2. The samples were drawn from two sources: the first 160 participants of the ongoing ImmuneRACE study, and some 1,300 subjects contributed by 6 global collaborators. A de-identified subject ID, COVID-19 status, age in years and sex were almost always included in the sample metadata. Where available, HLA class I and class II types were obtained from metadata supplied by the sample provider rather than from assay-based typing.

Concerning this clone: It lacks a known antigen. No much larger clonotype is one base removed from it; base qualities were not supplied.

Study-wide findings and limitations: Clinical and demographic metadata were provided uncurated, with the amount varying by source and participant.

From V the trimming removes 5 bases and from J it removes 5 bases, while the gene matches leave 8 bases of the junction unaccounted for. The CDR3 measures 15 amino acids from cysteine to phenylalanine. Solely the CDR3 DNA is kept, with 45 bases framed from the first base. CDR1 SEHNR and CDR2 FQNEAQ are derived from the germline V gene (reference sequence). Each collaborating institution followed its own protocols to collect whole blood in K2EDTA tubes. For TCRbeta analysis, collaborator samples were shipped as frozen whole blood, as isolated PBMCs, or as DNA extracted from either sample type. TCRbeta CDR3 regions were amplified from genomic DNA using the immunoSEQ Assay, a bias-controlled multiplex PCR. Per the source publication's procedure: The number of nucleated cells in each sample was estimated by amplification of reference gene primers within the assay. Sequence reads were collapsed and filtered to measure the absolute abundance of every unique TCRbeta CDR3 rearrangement. Productive Simpson clonality was computed per sample as the square root of Simpson's diversity index over productive rearrangements. Here the immuneACCESS table is served through TCRdb, limited to in-frame sequences with V and J called. Missing clones are a known gap in these copies; in checked studies unresolved V genes cover under half, and the rest lacks a known reason. D and trimming come from the DNA, and the V and J calls and clone size come from that table. Within this sample are 100,000 to 140,000 clones, with 85% to 95% of them counted one time only. The ten largest clonotypes hold under 1.5% of the sample.

The V gene is TRBV7-9 and the J gene is TRBJ1-4, and 7 junctional nucleotides match TRBD1. The receptor comes from a woman in her thirties with acute or convalescent COVID-19. What was sequenced was peripheral blood. CDR3 sequence: CASSVGGTDNEKLFF. The DNA sequence is TGTGCCAGCAGCGTAGGAGGGACAGACAATGAAAAACTGTTTTTT.